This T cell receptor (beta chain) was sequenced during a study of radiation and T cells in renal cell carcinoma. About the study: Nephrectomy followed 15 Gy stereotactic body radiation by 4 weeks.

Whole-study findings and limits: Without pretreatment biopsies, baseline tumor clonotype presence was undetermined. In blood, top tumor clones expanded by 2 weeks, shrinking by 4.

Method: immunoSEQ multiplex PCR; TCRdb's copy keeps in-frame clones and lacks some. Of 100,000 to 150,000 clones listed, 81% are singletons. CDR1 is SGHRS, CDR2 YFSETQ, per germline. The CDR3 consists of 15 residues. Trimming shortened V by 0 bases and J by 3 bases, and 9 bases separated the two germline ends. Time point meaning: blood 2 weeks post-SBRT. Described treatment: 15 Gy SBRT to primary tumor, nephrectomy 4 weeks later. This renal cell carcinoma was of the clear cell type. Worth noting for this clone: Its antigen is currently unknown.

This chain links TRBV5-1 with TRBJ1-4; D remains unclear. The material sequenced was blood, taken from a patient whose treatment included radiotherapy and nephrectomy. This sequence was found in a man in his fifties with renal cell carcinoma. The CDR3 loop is CASSLGVSPNEKLFF. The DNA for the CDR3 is TGCGCCAGCAGCTTGGGGGTTTCGCCTAATGAAAAACTGTTTTTT.